These 12 T cell receptor beta chains originate from one sample sequenced in a study of blood T cell repertoires in COVID-19 (dated by TCRdb to about 2020). The library was generated by the immunoSEQ multiplex PCR assay. This is the immuneACCESS table as TCRdb keeps it, with only in-frame sequences that have V and J called. A part of the clones is gone; compared with another copy, unresolved V genes explain less than half, and the rest is unexplained. The sample includes around 200,000 clones, with around 85% observed a single time. Of the sample, about 9.1% is held by the ten largest clones. The source material was peripheral blood. The origin of the receptors is a woman older than 75 with acute or convalescent COVID-19.

The chain employs TRBV11-2 and TRBJ2-3, with D perhaps matching TRBD2 (6 bases). The CDR3 totals 16 residues. Germline-derived CDR1 and CDR2 are SGHAT and FQNNGV. Between the trimmed V and J ends, which lost 4 bases and 3 bases, there was a span of 17 bases. The CDR3 region is CASSSDGSFLTDTQYF. In DNA form, the CDR3 reads TGTGCCAGCAGCTCGGACGGGAGTTTCCTGACAGATACGCAGTATTTT.

This clone has a handful of counts. The chain couples TRBV5-1 to TRBJ1-6; 7 nucleotides match TRBD1. CDR3 length equals 18 residues. J gave up 7 bases and V 0 bases, and 13 bases lay outside the gene matches. Germline V CDR1 and CDR2: SGHRS, YFSETQ. The CDR3 sequence: CASSLGRTGGPGNSPLHF. CDR3 nucleotides: TGCGCCAGCAGCTTGGGACGGACAGGAGGTCCGGGGAATTCACCCCTCCACTTT.

This chain joins TRBV19 and TRBJ2-7; TRBD2 is a possible D gene (5 bases). Germline CDR1 LNHDA, CDR2 SQIVND (reference sequence). There are 14 residues in the CDR3. V was trimmed by 6 bases and J by 2 bases, leaving 14 bases between them. CDR3 residues: CASRRTSGPYEQYF. The CDR3 bases are TGTGCCAGTAGGCGAACGAGCGGTCCCTACGAGCAGTACTTC.

The genes are TRBV15 and TRBJ1-5; 8 positions match TRBD1. The CDR3 contains 18 residues. V lost 3 bases and J lost 4; bases outside the gene matches: 14. Germline CDR1 reads LNHNV; CDR2 reads YYDKDF (reference sequence). Written as DNA, the CDR3 is TGTGCCACCAGCAGTCCTCAAGGGCGGACAGGGCAAAATCAGCCCCAGCATTTT. This codes for CATSSPQGRTGQNQPQHF.

This chain connects TRBV30 to TRBJ2-1, with 7 positions matching TRBD2. CDR3 length: 14 residues. The germline CDR1 and CDR2 sequences are GTSNPN and SVGIG (reference sequence). Trimming at V came to 3 bases and at J to 4 bases, leaving 6 bases not matched to a gene. The CDR3 DNA sequence: TGTGCCTGGAGCCCTGGACTAGTTTACAATGAGCAGTTCTTC. This translates into CAWSPGLVYNEQFF.

This chain uses TRBV18 with TRBJ1-1, with D unresolved. Trimming left V 3 bases short and J 1 base short, with 12 bases between. The V gene's germline CDR1 is KGHSH and CDR2 LQKENI. The CDR3 extends over 15 amino acids. CDR3 protein: CASSPVSAANTEAFF. The CDR3 DNA reads TGTGCCAGCTCACCGGTCAGCGCGGCGAACACTGAAGCTTTCTTT.

About this clone: The same CDR3 also results from other DNA sequences found in this sample. The gene calls are TRBV19 and TRBJ1-3; the D gene is possibly TRBD1 (6 bases). This CDR3 has 14 amino acids. CDR1 and CDR2 (germline): LNHDA, SQIVND (reference sequence). Trimming took off 3 bases at V and 2 bases at J, with 8 bases between the two ends. The CDR3 reads CASSIGGPGNTIYF. The CDR3 region has the DNA TGTGCCAGTAGTATCGGGGGGCCTGGAAACACCATATATTTT.

This clone came up a few times. The chain carries TRBV12-3 or TRBV12-4 and TRBJ1-6; D gene unclear. V gave up 2 bases and J gave up 10 bases, with 9 bases separating them. The CDR3 has 13 amino acids. In DNA, the CDR3 is TGTGCCAGCAGTTTATCTCACACCTCACCCCTCCACTTT. Translated: CASSLSHTSPLHF.

The chain couples TRBV5-5 to TRBJ2-1, with 9 bases lining up with TRBD2. With V trimmed by 1 base and J by 7 bases, 6 bases remained unmatched. Germline V lookup: CDR1 SGHKS, CDR2 YYEKEE (reference sequence). There are 15 residues in the CDR3. Here the CDR3 reads CASSLPGLAGNEQFF. The CDR3 DNA sequence: TGTGCCAGCAGCTTGCCGGGACTAGCAGGTAATGAGCAGTTCTTC.

This clone occurred many times. J is TRBJ1-2 and V is TRBV27; D call uncertain. Germline V gives CDR1 MNHEY, CDR2 SMNVEV (reference sequence). CDR3 length: 16 amino acids. The V end was cut by 5 bases, the J end by 6 bases, with 22 bases between. CDR3 region: CASSPEFADPRDGYTF. In DNA form, the CDR3 reads TGTGCCAGCAGTCCCGAATTCGCGGACCCGAGGGATGGCTACACCTTC.

The chain links TRBV5-1 to TRBJ2-2; D possibly corresponds to TRBD1 (5 bases). CDR1 and CDR2 from the germline V gene are SGHRS and YFSETQ. This CDR3 has 15 residues. V was trimmed by 1 base and J by 4 bases, leaving 11 bases between them. The CDR3 DNA follows: TGCGCCAGCAGCTTGTGGGGCTCAACCACCGGGGAGCTGTTTTTT. Its translation is CASSLWGSTTGELFF.

This clone turned up a few times. This rearrangement joins TRBV7-8 to TRBJ2-7, with D maybe TRBD1 (6 bases). V lost 4 bases to trimming and J lost 6 bases, with 19 bases between them. The CDR3 length is 15 residues. Germline CDR1 SGHVS, CDR2 FQNEAQ. The CDR3 reads CASSYKTRGSTEQYF. The CDR3 DNA is TGTGCCAGCAGCTACAAGACCAGGGGAAGTACCGAGCAGTACTTC.